These T cell receptor beta chains were read from a single sample in a study of neoadjuvant anti-PD-1 for oral cavity cancer. The repertoire was sequenced with immunoSEQ multiplex PCR; TCRdb's copy has only in-frame clones and lacks some. Among some 15,000 clones, less than 70% were seen once, and the ten largest hold around 2.2%. The starting material was PBMCs, obtained before nivolumab (anti-PD-1) treatment. Receptor source: a person between 40 and 85 years old with oral cavity squamous cell carcinoma. Both conserved end residues are part of each CDR3. The order of the fields is clone size, D gene, V gene, J gene, CDR3 protein, CDR3 DNA. The D gene is left open where the match is weak. Rows give clone size only sometimes, using once, few, many, or a class for an expanded clone.

.	.	TRBV2	TRBJ2-1	CARRTTHNEQFF	TGTGCCAGGAGGACTACCCACAATGAGCAGTTCTTC
few	TRBD1	TRBV18	TRBJ2-7	CASSPRDSYEQYF	TGTGCCAGCTCACCCCGGGACAGTTACGAGCAGTACTTC
.	TRBD1	TRBV5-4	TRBJ1-5	CASSLRGTGDQPQHF	TGTGCCAGCAGCTTAAGGGGGACAGGCGATCAGCCCCAGCATTTT
.	TRBD2	TRBV7-8	TRBJ2-7	CASSPRLAGGRSSYEQYF	TGTGCCAGCAGCCCTAGACTAGCGGGGGGCCGGAGCTCCTACGAGCAGTACTTC
.	.	TRBV5-5	TRBJ2-3	CASSWNTDTQYF	TGTGCCAGCAGCTGGAACACAGATACGCAGTATTTT
.	.	TRBV20-1	TRBJ1-2	CSARGGYGYTF	TGCAGTGCTAGAGGAGGCTATGGCTACACCTTC
.	.	TRBV5-6	TRBJ1-1	CASSLLVGLAFF	TGTGCCAGCAGCTTATTGGTAGGGTTAGCTTTCTTT
.	.	TRBV7-2	TRBJ2-2	CASSTKQGTMNTGELFF	TGTGCCAGCAGCACAAAACAGGGCACAATGAACACCGGGGAGCTGTTTTTT
.	TRBD1	TRBV5-4	TRBJ2-7	CASSSADRGTYEQYF	TGTGCCAGCAGCTCGGCGGACAGGGGTACCTACGAGCAGTACTTC
few	.	TRBV11-2	TRBJ1-6	CASSGSQPGGSPLHF	TGTGCCAGCAGCGGCTCACAGCCCGGTGGTTCACCCCTCCACTTT
.	.	TRBV6-4	TRBJ2-1	CASSVGPSSYNEQFF	TGTGCCAGCAGTGTTGGTCCTAGCTCCTACAATGAGCAGTTCTTC
.	TRBD2	TRBV19	TRBJ2-2	CASYEAGGSTGELFF	TGTGCCAGTTATGAAGCGGGAGGATCGACCGGGGAGCTGTTTTTT
.	.	TRBV11-2	TRBJ1-2	CASSLDSYGYTF	TGTGCCAGCAGCTTAGATAGCTATGGCTACACCTTC
.	.	TRBV7-8	TRBJ2-5	CASSRDIQETQYF	TGTGCCAGCAGCCGGGACATACAAGAGACCCAGTACTTC
few	TRBD1	TRBV6-5	TRBJ1-4	CASSYSIAGGREKLFF	TGTGCCAGCAGTTACTCGATTGCAGGGGGACGGGAAAAACTGTTTTTT
.	.	TRBV12-5	TRBJ1-4	CASGLEEGFSTNEKLFF	TGTGCTAGTGGTTTGGAGGAAGGGTTCTCAACTAATGAAAAACTGTTTTTT
.	TRBD1	TRBV6-6	TRBJ1-1	CASSNRGNTEAFF	TGTGCCAGCAGCAACAGGGGGAACACTGAAGCTTTCTTT
.	.	TRBV28	TRBJ2-5	CASSPLIGETQYF	TGTGCCAGCAGCCCGCTTATAGGGGAGACCCAGTACTTC
.	TRBD2	TRBV10-2	TRBJ2-7	CASSDWGRTSGSPSSYEQYF	TGCGCCAGCAGTGACTGGGGGCGGACTAGCGGGAGCCCTAGCTCCTACGAGCAGTACTTC
.	.	TRBV7-2	TRBJ1-1	CASSTTRNTEAFF	TGTGCCAGCAGCACAACACGGAACACTGAAGCTTTCTTT
few	.	TRBV27	TRBJ1-2	CASSSQEGVSGYTF	TGTGCCAGCAGTTCCCAGGAGGGGGTTTCTGGCTACACCTTC
few	.	TRBV2	TRBJ1-1	CASSDPRFGRTEAFF	TGTGCCAGCAGTGATCCCCGTTTCGGGCGGACTGAAGCTTTCTTT
.	.	TRBV6-1	TRBJ1-2	CARGGEVGYGYTF	TGTGCCAGGGGAGGCGAGGTTGGCTATGGCTACACCTTC
.	.	TRBV5-1	TRBJ1-5	CASSREGGNQPQHF	TGCGCCAGCAGCCGGGAGGGGGGCAATCAGCCCCAGCATTTT
.	.	TRBV18	TRBJ1-5	CASSPVSEGTQHF	TGTGCCAGCTCACCAGTGAGTGAAGGGACCCAGCATTTT
.	.	TRBV6-1	TRBJ1-3	CASSAREHSGNTIYF	TGTGCCAGCAGTGCGAGGGAGCACTCTGGAAACACCATATATTTT
few	.	TRBV18	TRBJ1-1	CASSPVGQRIEAFF	TGTGCCAGCTCACCCGTAGGACAGAGAATTGAAGCTTTCTTT
once	TRBD2	TRBV27	TRBJ2-7	CASRGAGGSSSYEQYF	TGTGCCAGCAGGGGGGCGGGGGGCTCAAGCTCCTACGAGCAGTACTTC
.	.	TRBV7-8	TRBJ1-6	CASSLWAREGSPLHF	TGTGCCAGCAGCTTATGGGCCAGGGAAGGTTCACCCCTCCACTTT
.	.	TRBV6-5	TRBJ1-4	CASGWVGRNEKLFF	TGTGCCAGCGGCTGGGTAGGGAGAAATGAAAAACTGTTTTTT
.	TRBD1	TRBV7-8	TRBJ1-6	CASSLLQGNNSPLHF	TGTGCCAGCAGCCTCCTACAGGGGAATAATTCACCCCTCCACTTT
once	.	TRBV6-5	TRBJ2-5	CASSPPGSAETQYF	TGTGCCAGCAGCCCGCCGGGGAGCGCTGAGACCCAGTACTTC
once	.	TRBV6-1	TRBJ2-7	CASKPGTIPSEQYF	TGTGCCAGCAAACCGGGCACGATTCCTTCCGAGCAGTACTTC
.	.	TRBV19	TRBJ1-2	CASSHGRLYGYTF	TGTGCCAGTAGTCATGGCAGGTTGTATGGCTACACCTTC
.	TRBD2	TRBV28	TRBJ2-7	CASTVTSGTLYEQYF	TGTGCCAGCACCGTGACTAGCGGGACCCTCTACGAGCAGTACTTC
.	TRBD2	TRBV27	TRBJ2-7	CASSLQRDREQYF	TGTGCCAGCAGTTTACAGCGGGATCGGGAGCAGTACTTC
.	.	TRBV4-1	TRBJ2-1	CASMGEPSSYNEQFF	TGCGCCAGCATGGGGGAGCCAAGCTCCTACAATGAGCAGTTCTTC